This section outlines one TCR beta chain sequence together with its context. This clonotype was found many times. There is no known antigen for this receptor. Qualities for individual bases were not recorded, and no much larger clone is one base off. Libraries from unsorted PBMCs were made from 2 million PBMCs kept in RNAlater at -80 degrees C until RNA extraction. PBMCs were separated from peripheral blood using Ficoll-Hypaque density gradient centrifugation and then cryopreserved in liquid nitrogen. cDNA was synthesized by template-switch 5'RACE using a primer carrying a 10-nucleotide random unique molecular identifier by which each TCR transcript was tagged. Each sequencing run produced over 180 million TCR-beta sequences covering 15-18 subjects. The RNeasy kit was used for extraction of total RNA. The KAPA Real-time Library Amplification kit was used to amplify TCR-beta VDJ regions with primers targeting the TCR constant region and the 5'RACE anchor. Sample indexes and Illumina adaptors were added in a first PCR, and a second PCR then increased library yield. After Ampure bead purification, the TCR product of roughly 650 bp was size-selected on a 2% E-gel SizeSelection system. Before pooling, libraries had their quality checked on a Bioanalyzer, their concentration measured with Qubit, and their quantity determined with the Kapa Library Quantification kit. Paired-end 2 x 150 bp sequencing of the libraries was performed on an Illumina HiSeq 2500. To increase sequence diversity, about 23-32% phiX was spiked into each library pool. Per the authors' processing: Quality-filtered reads were processed with the UMI-based MiGEC pipeline, and over 90% of raw TCR sequences were removed by the MiGEC pipeline during error correction. IMGT germline references were used for alignment of VDJ genes, and clonotypes were defined by a unique CDR3 amino acid sequence together with V-J genes. Clonal expansion, Shannon diversity and CDR3 relatedness (CalcPairwiseDistances, ClusterSamples) were evaluated with VDJtools, and phylogenetic trees were built with CLCbio workbench. Using coefficient-of-variation modelling across technical triplicates, the study counted a clone as expanded if it had at least 8 unique UMIs. TCRdb passed the public sequencing reads through fastp at Q25 and MiXCR, retaining productive beta sequences. Every entry covers one CDR3 protein and lists the most common genes and DNA from its rows. For this entry, the V and J calls and clone size follow TCRdb and not the study's own pipeline. This sample is represented by about 21,000 distinct CDR3 sequences; roughly 15% of them were singletons. Around 14% of the sample is held by the ten biggest clonotypes.

These data originate in a study of neurological immune-mediated disorders (dated by TCRdb to between 2019 and 2020). Broadly, across the study: Peripheral blood TCR-beta repertoires from HTLV-I-associated myelopathy (HAM/TSP) patients, multiple sclerosis patients and healthy controls were compared by UMI-based sequencing. The cohort was made up of 60 to 75 subjects, consisting of 15 or so HAM/TSP patients, roughly 35 multiple sclerosis patients and around 20 healthy controls. Longitudinal samples, technical triplicates and paired sorted CD4+ and CD8+ T-cell subsets, alongside PBMC samples, were included among the approximately 99 TCR-beta libraries.

The CDR3 numbers 14 residues from cysteine through phenylalanine. Only the CDR3 portion is preserved as DNA: 42 bases, with reading frame beginning at the first base. CDR1 and CDR2, per the germline V gene, are SGHVS and FQNEAQ. The V end loses 5 bases and the J end loses 4 bases, and a stretch of 14 bases separates them. Study-wide conclusions, independent of this receptor: Expanded clones from different subjects shared no identical CDR3 amino acid sequences, which suggests that TCR-beta repertoires were private in all groups. The highest TCR clonal expansion was observed in HAM/TSP patients, whereas the lowest was observed in MS patients, even when compared with healthy controls.

This TCR was sampled from a female donor with HTLV-1-associated myelopathy (HAM/TSP). Recombination joined TRBV7-8 with TRBJ1-2; a weak D assignment points to TRBD1 (6 bases agree). Sequencing was performed on PBMCs. In nucleotide form, the sequence is TGTGCCAGCAGCGACAAGACAGGCGGCTATGGCTACACCTTC. Its amino acids are CASSDKTGGYGYTF.